The 8 T cell receptor beta chains in this list originate from one sample, sequenced in a study of T cells in Graves' hyperthyroidism and ophthalmopathy. Amplified TCR beta CDR3 regions came from RNA transcripts. First-round RT-PCR with HTBI primers amplified the TCR CDR3 region. Each CDR3 protein is one row after TCRdb ran MiXCR on the multiplex PCR reads. Of about 380,000 distinct CDR3 sequences in the sample, 11% to 15% were seen once. The material sequenced was blood. These receptors were collected from a woman in her sixties or seventies with Graves' hyperthyroidism.

This clonotype has ten or more counts. The gene calls are TRBV11-1 and TRBJ2-1, with 10 bases aligning to TRBD2. Germline CDR1 is SGHAT and CDR2 is FQDESV (reference sequence). The CDR3 has 17 residues. V lost 6 bases to trimming and J lost 3 bases; unmatched junction nucleotides: 11. CDR3 sequence reads: CASSLAGEGVVYNEQFF. Here the CDR3 DNA reads TGTGCCAGCAGTCTAGCGGGGGAGGGGGTGGTCTACAATGAGCAGTTCTTC.

This clonotype was seen at least ten times. The chain has TRBV10-3 and TRBJ1-1, with D maybe TRBD1 (6 bases). Trimming removed 7 bases from V and 1 base from J, with 13 bases in between. The CDR3 extends over 14 amino acids. Germline V gene lookup returns CDR1 ENHRY and CDR2 SYGVKD. This CDR3 is CAIKGEYGNTEAFF. CDR3 coding DNA: TGTGCCATCAAGGGGGAGTACGGGAACACTGAAGCTTTCTTT.

With regard to this clonotype: Without the conserved terminal phenylalanine or tryptophan, this CDR3 likely stems from a read error. Because the CDR3's place on the DNA is in doubt, the DNA is left out and the CDR3 is given as listed by TCRdb. V gene TRBV24-1 combines with J gene TRBJ1-2; the table's D call, TRBD1, was not checked against the DNA. CDR1 is KGHDR and CDR2 is SFDVKD in the germline V gene. The CDR3 is 20 amino acids in total, end residues counted. This CDR3 reads CATSRVTYARAGTGLLWLHL.

In DNA, the CDR3 is TGTGCCAGCAGCTTGAGTAGCCTAGCGGGAGGCACAGATACGCAGTATTTT. Its translation: CASSLSSLAGGTDTQYF. The rearrangement joins TRBV7-8 to TRBJ2-3; 10 nucleotides line up with TRBD2. The CDR3 has 17 residues. Germline V CDR1 and CDR2: SGHVS, FQNEAQ. J lost 1 base, V lost 3 bases, and 7 bases had no gene match.

This clonotype has ten or more counts. The rearrangement links TRBV29-1 to TRBJ2-7; possibly TRBD1 for D (6 bases). The ends were cut back, 6 bases at V and 7 bases at J, with 19 bases in the middle. Germline V lookup: CDR1 SQVTM, CDR2 ANQGSEA. This CDR3 has 13 residues. The CDR3 nucleotides are TGCAGCGTGAGATGGGGGCTTGAGGGGGAGCAGTACTTC. This sequence encodes CSVRWGLEGEQYF.

This clonotype was detected ten times or more. The rearrangement uses TRBV18 and TRBJ1-1, with TRBD1 identical over 7 bases. The V gene end was trimmed by 4 bases and the J gene end by 1 base; junction bases not matched to a gene: 9. This CDR3 comprises 16 residues. CDR1 KGHSH and CDR2 LQKENI come from the germline V gene. As DNA, the CDR3 is TGTGCCAGCTCACGGGACAGCCTTAGAGAGAACACTGAAGCTTTCTTT. Translating gives CASSRDSLRENTEAFF.

This clonotype was detected many times. The genes are TRBV20-1 and TRBJ2-1; 9 nucleotides match TRBD2. Trimming removed 6 bases from V and 8 bases from J; junction bases left unmatched: 8. The germline CDR1 and CDR2 sequences are DFQATT and SNEGSKA (reference sequence). The CDR3 consists of 13 residues. The CDR3 sequence is CSASAGGPYEQFF. The CDR3 DNA reads TGCAGTGCCTCGGCGGGAGGGCCCTATGAGCAGTTCTTC.

The chain has TRBV18 and TRBJ2-5; the D is unclear. Trimming took 2 bases from V and 2 from J, leaving 6 bases between them. The CDR3 is 13 amino acids. CDR1 KGHSH and CDR2 LQKENI come from the germline V gene. DNA for the CDR3: TGTGCCAGCTCACCAGTGGTGCAAGAGACCCAGTACTTC. Translated, it gives CASSPVVQETQYF. The full variable domain, with the rest looked up from reference TRBV18 and TRBJ2-5, is NAGVMQNPRHLVRRRGQEARLRCSPMKGHSHVYWYRQLPEEGLKFMVYLQKENIIDESGMPKERFSAEFPKEGPSILRIQQVVRGDSAAYFCASSPVVQETQYFGPGTRLLVL.